These 5 T cell receptor beta chains were all obtained from the same sample, sequenced in a study of T-cell reconstitution after alpha-beta-depleted transplantation in children. Preparation of the TCRbeta library was carried out with unique molecular identifiers. Each CDR3 protein gets one entry after TCRdb re-called the PCR reads with MiXCR. The sample lists approximately 390,000 distinct CDR3 sequences, about 11% seen once, with roughly 6% in the top ten. Here the sequenced sample was PBMCs from the stem cell graft donor, taken from the stem cell graft. The receptors stem from a human donor who donated a stem cell graft to a child with acute myeloid leukemia.

This clonotype showed up many times. This sequence joins TRBV30 and TRBJ1-1; tentative D call: TRBD1 (6 bases). This CDR3 has 16 residues. Germline CDR1 and CDR2: GTSNPN and SVGIG (reference sequence). V was trimmed by 0 bases and J by 0 bases, leaving 14 bases between them. As DNA, the CDR3 is TGTGCCTGGAGTGTCTGGGGGGCCCCGCTGAACACTGAAGCTTTCTTT. Protein: CAWSVWGAPLNTEAFF. Full variable domain (remainder filled in from reference TRBV30 and TRBJ1-1): SQTIHQWPATLVQPVGSPLSLECTVEGTSNPNLYWYRQAAGRGLQLLFYSVGIGQISSEVPQNLSASRPQDRQFILSSKKLLLSDSGFYLCAWSVWGAPLNTEAFFGQGTRLTVV.

J is TRBJ2-3 and V is TRBV4-2, with 8 bases fitting TRBD1. Trimming took 0 bases from V and 4 from J; bases not matched to a gene: 12. Looked up from germline, CDR1 is LGHNA and CDR2 is YNFKEQ. The CDR3 extends over 18 amino acids. Written as DNA, the CDR3 is TGTGCCAGCAGCCAAGAAGGGGGCAGACAGGGGACCTCAGATACGCAGTATTTT. It translates to CASSQEGGRQGTSDTQYF.

The table lists this clonotype with many counts. CDR3 coding DNA: TGCGCCAGCAGTCCTAGCGGGGTCACAGATACGCAGTATTTT. This codes for CASSPSGVTDTQYF. The V gene is TRBV10-2, the J gene TRBJ2-3; TRBD2 agrees at 9 bases. Trimming at V came to 5 bases and at J to 2 bases, leaving 2 bases not matched to a gene. Germline V gene lookup returns CDR1 WSHSY and CDR2 SAAADI. This CDR3 contains 14 residues.

The V and J genes are TRBV20-1 and TRBJ2-1; TRBD2 aligns across 13 bases. Looked up from germline, CDR1 is DFQATT and CDR2 is SNEGSKA (reference sequence). The CDR3 runs to 15 residues. V was pared by 4 bases and J by 4 bases, with 4 bases of the junction left unmatched. CDR3 loop: CSAKRLAGGYNEQFF. CDR3 bases: TGCAGTGCTAAAAGACTAGCGGGGGGTTACAATGAGCAGTTCTTC.

In its sample, this clonotype was seen a few times. V and J are TRBV7-3 and TRBJ2-1; D call uncertain. Deletions cut 0 bases from V and 10 bases from J, with 10 bases between. The CDR3 consists of 13 residues. Germline values: CDR1 SGHTA, CDR2 FQGTGA. CDR3 residues: CASSLTGKGEQFF. The CDR3, as DNA: TGTGCCAGCAGCTTAACGGGGAAGGGCGAGCAGTTCTTC.